This entry concerns a single TCR beta chain. The CDR3 covers 16 residues. V was pared by 0 bases and J by 3 bases, with 6 bases of the junction left unmatched. Germline CDR1 is GTSNPN and CDR2 is SVGIG (reference sequence). Method: immunoSEQ multiplex PCR; TCRdb's copy keeps in-frame clones and lacks some. The sample lists some 200,000 clones, more than 65% occurring once. This entry comes from a study of cytotoxic CD8 clonotypes in ibrutinib-treated CLL. In the study overall: Partial response occurred in approximately 25 patients and complete response in 2; at median roughly 74 months, about 14 remained remitted and approximately twelve progressed. Productive templates per sample averaged nearly 260,000; productive rearrangements, 94,082. Response specimens were obtained following a median treatment duration of approximately 11 months, with a range of 6 to 36.

Material: PBMCs, obtained after 12 months of ibrutinib treatment. The genes are TRBV30 and TRBJ2-1; 9 bases match TRBD2. The source of this sequence is a human donor with chronic lymphocytic leukemia. The CDR3 DNA follows: TGTGCCTGGAGTGTTTGGGCTAGCGGGATCTACAATGAGCAGTTCTTC. This gives the protein CAWSVWASGIYNEQFF.